This T cell receptor beta chain was found in a study of blood T cell repertoires in COVID-19. Libraries were prepared by immunoSEQ multiplex PCR; TCRdb keeps only in-frame clonotypes and omits some of them. The sample includes roughly 410,000 clones, over 75% of them seen just once. This clone was picked up one time. Between the trimmed V and J ends, which lost 7 bases and 4 bases, there was a span of 17 bases. CDR3 length: 14 residues. CDR1 and CDR2 (germline): MDHEN, SYDVKM. Seattle-derived patients entered the study during active infection and were followed longitudinally. The sequence was collected from a woman aged 55-69 years with COVID-19, enrolled during active disease. Source material: peripheral blood. The chain joins TRBV28 to TRBJ2-7, with D possibly matching TRBD1 (6 bases). The CDR3: CASIPLDRRYEQYF. The CDR3 bases are TGTGCCAGCATCCCCCTCGACAGGAGGTACGAGCAGTACTTC.